This entry lists 10 T cell receptor beta chains sequenced from one sample in a study of cytomegalovirus exposure and HLA in healthy donors. The PCR made use of 60 Vbeta and 13 Jbeta primers. TCRdb's table, derived via immunoSEQ multiplex PCR, lists solely in-frame clones and lacks some. The repertoire holds about 130,000 clones, approximately 8.8% seen once, with 4.5% to 6% in the top ten. Sequencing was done on a sample of PBMCs. All receptors come from a man aged 40-49 years in good health and CMV-seronegative.

This clone showed up just a few times. The chain uses TRBV2 and TRBJ2-7, with TRBD1 identical over 8 bases. The CDR3 spans 14 residues. V was clipped by 6 bases and J by 2 bases; unmatched bases: 6. Germline-derived CDR1 and CDR2 are SNHLY and FYNNEI. The CDR3 reads CASSPGTGAYEQYF. The CDR3 DNA reads TGTGCCAGCAGCCCCGGGACAGGAGCCTACGAGCAGTACTTC. The full variable domain, rest sourced from reference TRBV2 and TRBJ2-7, is EPEVTQTPSHQVTQMGQEVILRCVPISNHLYFYWYRQILGQKVEFLVSFYNNEISEKSEIFDDQFSVERPDGSNFTLKIRSTKLEDSAMYFCASSPGTGAYEQYFGPGTRLTVT.

This chain joins TRBV28 and TRBJ2-3; D perhaps matches TRBD2 (6 bases). Trimming removed 3 bases from V and 3 bases from J, with 10 bases in between. From germline, CDR1 is MDHEN and CDR2 SYDVKM. The CDR3 is made up of 14 amino acids. The CDR3 loop reads CASSFAGSTDTQYF. CDR3 nucleotide sequence: TGTGCCAGCAGTTTTGCGGGGAGTACAGATACGCAGTATTTT.

This chain links TRBV7-3 with TRBJ1-2; no definite D call. Germline V gives CDR1 SGHTA, CDR2 FQGTGA. The CDR3 length is 17 residues. Trimming cost V 3 bases and J 4 bases, with 21 bases left between them. The CDR3 DNA follows: TGTGCCAGCAGCTTTAAGGAGATAGAGAGGCCAATCTATGGCTACACCTTC. The encoded protein is CASSFKEIERPIYGYTF.

V and J are TRBV28 and TRBJ1-5; 10 bases match TRBD1. This CDR3 has 15 residues. Germline lookup yields CDR1 MDHEN and CDR2 SYDVKM. The junction had 5 bases not matched to a gene; V was cut back by 6 bases and J by 3 bases. The CDR3 coding sequence is TGTGCCAGCAGCTGGGGGACAGGGGTCAATCAGCCCCAGCATTTT. This gives the protein CASSWGTGVNQPQHF.

The sample holds a few counts of this clone. The rearrangement uses TRBV2 and TRBJ2-7; TRBD1 matches at 10 bases. J was trimmed by 7 bases and V by 9 bases; bases with no gene match: 9. This CDR3 is 13 amino acids long. The germline V gene has CDR1 SNHLY and CDR2 FYNNEI. CDR3 in amino acids: CASRTGGPDEQYF. The DNA for the CDR3 is TGTGCCAGTAGGACAGGGGGGCCGGATGAGCAGTACTTC.

The chain recombines TRBV7-2 with TRBJ1-1, with D uncertain. CDR3 length equals 12 residues. Germline values: CDR1 SGHTA, CDR2 FQGNSA. The germline V and J ends were trimmed by 4 bases and 4 bases, with 7 bases remaining between them. Here the CDR3 DNA reads TGTGCCAGCAGCTCGGCGGTCACTGAAGCTTTCTTT. It is translated as CASSSAVTEAFF.

V and J are TRBV7-9 and TRBJ2-6; a weak D match, TRBD2 (5 bases). The CDR3 is 16 amino acids. Deletions cut 4 bases from V and 1 base from J, with 11 bases between. The germline V gene encodes CDR1 SEHNR and CDR2 FQNEAQ (reference sequence). Written as DNA, the CDR3 is TGTGCCAGCAGCTCTCCGGGATATTCTGGGGCCAACGTCCTGACTTTC. This codes for CASSSPGYSGANVLTF.

This rearrangement joins TRBV19 to TRBJ2-3; TRBD1 matches at 10 bases. CDR1 is LNHDA, CDR2 SQIVND, per germline (reference sequence). This CDR3 comprises 14 residues. J lost 5 bases, V lost 9 bases, and 8 bases had no gene match. The CDR3 DNA reads TGTGCCAGCCGGGACAGGGGTCTTGGAGATACGCAGTATTTT. It translates to CASRDRGLGDTQYF. The complete variable domain, with remaining parts taken from reference TRBV19 and TRBJ2-3, reads DGGITQSPKYLFRKEGQNVTLSCEQNLNHDAMYWYRQDPGQGLRLIYYSQIVNDFQKGDIAEGYSVSREKKESFPLTVTSAQKNPTAFYLCASRDRGLGDTQYFGPGTRLTVL.

The V gene is TRBV19, the J gene TRBJ2-2; 9 nucleotides align to TRBD1. The CDR3 loop spans 14 amino acids. Germline V gene sequence: CDR1 LNHDA, CDR2 SQIVND (reference sequence). The junction had 4 bases not matched to a gene; V was cut back by 8 bases and J by 3 bases. CDR3 in DNA: TGTGCCAGTCACAGGGGGCCCTACACCGGGGAGCTGTTTTTT. Its protein is CASHRGPYTGELFF.

There are a few counts of this clone. The chain is built from TRBV25-1 and TRBJ1-2; D remains ambiguous. The V end lost 1 base, the J end lost 4 bases, and 10 bases lay between the germline ends. CDR1 and CDR2 (germline): MGHDK, SYGVNS. The CDR3 consists of 14 residues. The CDR3 nucleotides are TGTGCCAGCAGTGAATCCGGAGGGCCCTATGGCTACACCTTC. Translation gives CASSESGGPYGYTF.